This TCR beta chain emerged from a study of CD8 T cells in ankylosing spondylitis. TCR beta libraries were made by quantitative 5'-RACE with molecular barcodes. Each CDR3 protein is one row after TCRdb ran MiXCR on the 5' RACE reads. Of a few hundred thousand distinct CDR3 sequences listed, less than 25% are singletons. This CDR3 is built from 15 residues. Germline values: CDR1 SGDLS, CDR2 YYNGEE. Trimming took 0 bases from V and 12 from J, leaving 18 bases between them. For this clonotype: The antigen is undetermined.

Whole-study findings and limits: Previously reported in reactive arthritis synovial fluid and blood were some of the motif variants. Seemingly distinctive of ankylosing spondylitis blood was a TCR beta motif formed by eight highly homologous variants.

The sequencing sample was made of blood, either unsorted or a sorted T cell fraction (not recorded which). The clonotype originates from a female donor with ankylosing spondylitis or in good health (not recorded which). The chain joins TRBV9 to TRBJ1-4; D unresolved. In DNA form, the CDR3 reads TGTGCCAGCAGCGTAGAAGAAAGGAGGGCGGCGGAACTGTTTTTT. Amino acid sequence: CASSVEERRAAELFF.